Listed here are 20 T cell receptor beta chains from one sample, sequenced in a study of T-cell reconstitution after alpha-beta-depleted transplantation in children. For TCRbeta, the library was prepared with unique molecular identifiers. TCRdb reprocessed the PCR reads via MiXCR and lists one record per CDR3 protein. Here the sample spans about 230,000 distinct CDR3 sequences, 11% being singletons. The source was PBMCs, collected before TCRalphabeta/CD19-depleted stem cell transplant. The receptors stem from a child younger than two with acute myeloid leukemia, due to receive a stem cell transplant.

This clonotype has ten or more counts. The rearrangement uses TRBV10-3 and TRBJ2-5, with 8 bases identical to TRBD1. J was trimmed by 0 bases and V by 4 bases; bases with no gene match: 4. This CDR3 spans 15 amino acids. Germline V gene sequence: CDR1 ENHRY, CDR2 SYGVKD. CDR3 nucleotides: TGTGCCATCAGTGTATCGACAGGGGACCAAGAGACCCAGTACTTC. This sequence encodes CAISVSTGDQETQYF.

This chain uses TRBV24-1 with TRBJ2-2; no reliable D call. This CDR3 spans 13 amino acids. Trimming removed 8 bases at V and 7 bases at J, with 13 bases between. Germline CDR1 is KGHDR and CDR2 is SFDVKD. The CDR3 nucleotides read TGTGCCACCATTTATAGGGTGGACGGGGAGCTGTTTTTT. Translating gives CATIYRVDGELFF.

This clonotype was seen many times. V usage is TRBV24-1 and J usage is TRBJ2-3; no clear D gene. Germline V gene data show CDR1 as KGHDR and CDR2 as SFDVKD. V was clipped by 7 bases and J by 1 base, with 2 bases between them. The length of the CDR3 is 11 residues. This chain's CDR3 is CATRGTDTQYF. In DNA, the CDR3 is TGTGCCACCAGGGGCACAGATACGCAGTATTTT.

This clonotype was seen repeatedly, ten times or more. The chain employs TRBV6-5 and TRBJ2-2; D call uncertain. Trimming pared 2 bases from V and 13 bases from J, leaving 14 bases between. CDR3 length equals 13 residues. Looked up from germline, CDR1 is MNHEY and CDR2 is SVGAGI. The CDR3 here is CASSYGAAWGLFF. CDR3 bases: TGTGCCAGCAGTTACGGTGCGGCCTGGGGGCTGTTTTTT.

Concerning this clonotype itself: An end of the junction does not agree with germline; a read error may underlie this. The chain recombines TRBV12-3 or TRBV12-4 with TRBJ1-2; maybe TRBD1 (5 bases). The CDR3 sequence is 14 residues long. The CDR3 protein is CASTLRSGPYGYTF. DNA for the CDR3: TGTGCCAGCACTTTACGTTCAGGGCCCTATGGCTACACCTTC.

This clonotype was counted at least ten times. The V gene is TRBV11-2, the J gene TRBJ2-3; D gene ambiguous. The CDR3 extends over 14 amino acids. Germline assignment: CDR1 SGHAT and CDR2 FQNNGV. Trimming took off 4 bases at V and 4 bases at J, with 12 bases between the two ends. The CDR3 nucleotides are TGTGCCAGCAGCTCGAGACCATCCCCAGATACGCAGTATTTT. Amino acids: CASSSRPSPDTQYF.

There are many counts of this clonotype. J is TRBJ1-2 and V is TRBV12-3 or TRBV12-4; D remains ambiguous. This CDR3 is built from 16 residues. V dropped 6 bases and J dropped 8 bases, with 25 bases sitting between them. This chain's CDR3 is CASSRLLGLPLRGYTF. CDR3 bases: TGTGCCAGCAGCCGCCTCCTCGGGCTCCCGCTCCGGGGCTACACCTTC.

The chain couples TRBV27 to TRBJ2-1; TRBD1 is a possible D gene (6 bases). The CDR3 length is 17 residues. Per the germline V gene, CDR1 is MNHEY and CDR2 is SMNVEV (reference sequence). With 2 bases removed from V and 1 base from J, the gap between germline ends came to 15 bases. CDR3 DNA: TGTGCCAGCAGTTTACAAAATCACAGGGAATCCTACAATGAGCAGTTCTTC. Amino acid sequence: CASSLQNHRESYNEQFF.

This clonotype appeared many times. The chain combines TRBV29-1 with TRBJ1-1; tentative D call: TRBD1 (5 bases). V lost 7 bases to trimming and J lost 3 bases, with 12 bases between them. The CDR3 spans 12 residues. Germline CDR1 reads SQVTM; CDR2 reads ANQGSEA. DNA for the CDR3: TGCAGCGCCGACCGGGGGGACACTGAAGCTTTCTTT. It translates to CSADRGDTEAFF.

There are many counts of this clonotype. The chain employs TRBV12-3 or TRBV12-4 and TRBJ1-1, with TRBD1 as a possible D gene (6 bases). Trimming pared 7 bases from V and 1 base from J, leaving 10 bases between. The CDR3 spans 13 residues. CDR3 loop: CASTLTGNTEAFF. DNA for the CDR3: TGTGCCAGCACTCTGACAGGGAACACTGAAGCTTTCTTT.

Turning to this clonotype: Given a much more abundant clone one base away, this may be a read error. The chain couples TRBV7-2 to TRBJ1-2; D not resolved. This CDR3 region has 13 residues. CDR1 is SGHTA, CDR2 FQGNSA, per germline. The CDR3 region is CASSLRSNYGYPF. The CDR3 DNA is TGTGCCAGCAGCTTGCGGAGTAACTATGGCTACCCCTTC. Full variable domain (rest looked up from reference TRBV7-2 and TRBJ1-2): GAGVSQSPSNKVTEKGKDVELRCDPISGHTALYWYRQSLGQGLEFLIYFQGNSAPDKSGLPSDRFSAERTGGSVSTLTIQRTQQEDSAVYLCASSLRSNYGYPFGSGTRLTVV.

In this sample, this clonotype turned up many times. The V call is TRBV12-3 or TRBV12-4, the J call TRBJ1-2, with 8 positions matching TRBD1. Losses at the gene ends were 1 base for V and 4 bases for J; bases not matched to a gene: 2. The CDR3 covers 14 residues. The CDR3 coding sequence is TGTGCCAGCAGTTTAGGTCAGGGGGCCTATGGCTACACCTTC. Protein: CASSLGQGAYGYTF.

With regard to this clonotype: Given a much more abundant clone one base away, this may be a read error. J is TRBJ2-3 and V is TRBV30; no clear D gene. The CDR3 has 11 residues. Per germline, CDR1 GTSNPN and CDR2 SVGIG (reference sequence). The CDR3: CAWSAADTQSF. The CDR3 nucleotides read TGTGCCTGGAGTGCCGCAGATACGCAGTCTTTT.

The chain joins TRBV3-1 to TRBJ2-7; D is uncertain. V lost 2 bases and J lost 0, with 11 bases in between. Germline V gene data show CDR1 as LGHDT and CDR2 as YNNKEL (reference sequence). CDR3 length: 15 residues. CDR3 coding DNA: TGTGCCAGCAGCCAATGGTGGCGGAGCTCCTACGAGCAGTACTTC. This gives the protein CASSQWWRSSYEQYF.

This clonotype was counted ten times or more. The chain has TRBV25-1 and TRBJ1-4, with a possible D match to TRBD1 (5 bases). The CDR3 contains 14 residues. The germline V gene has CDR1 MGHDK and CDR2 SYGVNS. Trimming cost V 3 bases and J 8 bases, with 13 bases left between them. The CDR3 nucleotides read TGTGCCAGCAGTGACCGGGGCAGCGGAGAAAAACTGTTTTTT. Protein sequence: CASSDRGSGEKLFF.

The sample holds many counts of this clonotype. The genes are TRBV7-2 and TRBJ2-3, with 12 bases fitting TRBD2. This CDR3 is 14 amino acids long. J lost 6 bases, V lost 4 bases, and 2 bases had no gene match. Per the germline V gene, CDR1 is SGHTA and CDR2 is FQGNSA. The CDR3 region is CASSWTSGDDTQYF. As DNA, the CDR3 is TGTGCCAGCAGCTGGACTAGCGGGGACGATACGCAGTATTTT.

This clonotype has ten or more counts. One end of the junction does not line up with germline, which may come from a read error. This chain joins TRBV5-1 and TRBJ2-5, with D possibly being TRBD2 (6 bases). There are 12 residues in the CDR3. CDR1 and CDR2 from the germline V gene are SGHRS and YFSETQ. The CDR3: CASSLGLETQYF. The CDR3 nucleotides read TGTGCCAGCAGCTTGGGACTAGAGACCCAGTACTTC.

The J gene is TRBJ2-5, the V gene TRBV20-1, with TRBD2 matching 11 bases. CDR1 is DFQATT and CDR2 is SNEGSKA in the germline V gene (reference sequence). The CDR3 consists of 16 residues. Unmatched junction bases numbered 9, after V lost 2 bases and J lost 4 bases. Written as DNA, the CDR3 is TGCAGTGCTAGACTAGGAGTAGCGGGAGGGTTAGAGACCCAGTACTTC. Translating gives CSARLGVAGGLETQYF.

This clonotype was picked up many times. CDR3 residues: CASSPRLAHYTDTQYF. For the CDR3, the DNA is TGTGCCAGCAGTCCTCGACTAGCGCACTACACAGATACGCAGTATTTT. The rearrangement links TRBV12-3 or TRBV12-4 to TRBJ2-3; 8 bases agree with TRBD2. This CDR3 contains 16 residues. V lost 5 bases, J lost 2 bases, and 9 bases stayed unmatched.

This clonotype was recorded many times. The gene calls are TRBV5-1 and TRBJ2-7; perhaps D is TRBD1 or TRBD2 (5 bases each). V was clipped by 5 bases and J by 0 bases, with 9 bases between them. The V gene's germline CDR1 is SGHRS and CDR2 YFSETQ. There are 13 residues in the CDR3. Here the CDR3 reads CASSDGTSYEQYF. CDR3 bases: TGCGCCAGCAGTGACGGGACCTCCTACGAGCAGTACTTC.